The 3 T cell receptor beta chains given below trace back to one sample, sequenced in a study of vaccination and CD4 T cells after COVID-19. Treatment here: approximately 10-day PBMC culture with coronavirus spike peptide pools or control peptides (ViraFEST assay). Their antigens are not known. An Oncomine TCR Beta short-read assay was used to sequence the DNA from cultured CD4+ T cells. TCRdb re-called the PCR reads through MiXCR, storing one row per CDR3 protein. The sample consists of about 18,000 distinct CDR3 sequences, 58% of them appearing once. The specimen comprised CD4+ T cells from blood, cultured in vitro, sampled before SARS-CoV-2 vaccination. All receptors derive from a human donor who had recovered from COVID-19.

CDR3: CASSTGTDNYEQYF. CDR3 sequence (DNA): TGTGCCAGCAGTACAGGGACGGATAATTACGAGCAGTACTTC. The chain combines TRBV2 with TRBJ2-7; D is perhaps TRBD1 (6 bases). Trimming removed 5 bases at V and 4 bases at J, with 15 bases between. The CDR3 has 14 amino acids. Germline V gene sequence: CDR1 SNHLY, CDR2 FYNNEI.

The rearrangement joins TRBV20-1 to TRBJ2-5; TRBD1 matches at 7 bases. Germline trimming cut 5 bases from V and 4 bases from J; bases unmatched to any gene: 4. This CDR3 region has 12 residues. Germline V lookup: CDR1 DFQATT, CDR2 SNEGSKA (reference sequence). The CDR3 region has the DNA TGCAGTGCTCACAGGGGCAGAGAGACCCAGTACTTC. Amino acids: CSAHRGRETQYF.

V usage is TRBV28 and J usage is TRBJ1-3, with D maybe TRBD1 (6 bases). The CDR3 loop spans 15 amino acids. CDR1 and CDR2 from the germline V gene are MDHEN and SYDVKM. V gave up 3 bases and J gave up 6 bases, with 15 bases separating them. CDR3 amino acids: CASSLSPDRLNTIYF. CDR3 sequence (DNA): TGTGCCAGCAGTTTGTCTCCCGACAGGTTAAACACCATATATTTT.